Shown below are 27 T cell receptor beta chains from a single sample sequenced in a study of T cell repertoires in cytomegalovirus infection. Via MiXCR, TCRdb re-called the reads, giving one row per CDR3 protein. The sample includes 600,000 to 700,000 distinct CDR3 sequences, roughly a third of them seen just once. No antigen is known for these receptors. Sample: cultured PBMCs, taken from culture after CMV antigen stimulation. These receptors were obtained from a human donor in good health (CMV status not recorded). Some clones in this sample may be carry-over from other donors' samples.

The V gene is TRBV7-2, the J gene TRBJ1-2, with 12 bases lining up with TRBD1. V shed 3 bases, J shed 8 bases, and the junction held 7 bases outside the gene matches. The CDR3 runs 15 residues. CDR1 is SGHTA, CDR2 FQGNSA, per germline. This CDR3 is CASSFRWDRGHGYTF. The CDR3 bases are TGTGCCAGCAGCTTCCGATGGGACAGGGGGCACGGCTACACCTTC. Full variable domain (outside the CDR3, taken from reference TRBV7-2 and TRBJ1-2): GAGVSQSPSNKVTEKGKDVELRCDPISGHTALYWYRQSLGQGLEFLIYFQGNSAPDKSGLPSDRFSAERTGGSVSTLTIQRTQQEDSAVYLCASSFRWDRGHGYTFGSGTRLTVV.

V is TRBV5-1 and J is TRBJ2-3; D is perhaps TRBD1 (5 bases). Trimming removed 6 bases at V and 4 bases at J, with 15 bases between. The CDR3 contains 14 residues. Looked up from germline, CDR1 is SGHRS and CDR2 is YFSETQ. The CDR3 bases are TGCGCCAGCAAACTCCAGGGTAGGGCAGATACGCAGTATTTT. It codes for CASKLQGRADTQYF.

The CDR3 here is CASSRLVPGGSYNEQFF. CDR3 coding DNA: TGTGCCAGCTCAAGACTAGTACCAGGCGGCTCCTACAATGAGCAGTTCTTC. This chain links TRBV2 with TRBJ2-1; the D gene is possibly TRBD2 (6 bases). Trimming stripped 8 bases from V and 0 bases from J, with 20 bases between. Germline CDR1 is SNHLY and CDR2 is FYNNEI. The CDR3 is 17 amino acids. The whole variable domain, remainder taken from reference TRBV2 and TRBJ2-1, is EPEVTQTPSHQVTQMGQEVILRCVPISNHLYFYWYRQILGQKVEFLVSFYNNEISEKSEIFDDQFSVERPDGSNFTLKIRSTKLEDSAMYFCASSRLVPGGSYNEQFFGPGTRLTVL.

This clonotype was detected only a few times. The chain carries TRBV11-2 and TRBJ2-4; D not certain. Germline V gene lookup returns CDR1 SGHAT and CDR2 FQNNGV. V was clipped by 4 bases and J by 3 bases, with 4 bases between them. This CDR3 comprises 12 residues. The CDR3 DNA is TGTGCCAGCAGCTCAAACAAAAACATTCAGTACTTC. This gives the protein CASSSNKNIQYF.

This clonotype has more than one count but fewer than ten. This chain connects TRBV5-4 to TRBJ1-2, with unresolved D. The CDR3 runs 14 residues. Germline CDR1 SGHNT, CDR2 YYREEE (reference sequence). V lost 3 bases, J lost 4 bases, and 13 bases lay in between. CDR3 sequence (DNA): TGTGCCAGCAGCTCGCCCTTGCTAGGCTATGGCTACACCTTC. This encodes CASSSPLLGYGYTF.

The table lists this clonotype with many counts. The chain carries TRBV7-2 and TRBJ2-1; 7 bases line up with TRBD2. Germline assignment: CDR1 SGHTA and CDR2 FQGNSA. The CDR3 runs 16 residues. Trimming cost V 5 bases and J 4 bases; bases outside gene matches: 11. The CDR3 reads CASSPQRGATYNEQFF. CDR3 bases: TGTGCCAGCAGCCCCCAGCGGGGCGCCACTTACAATGAGCAGTTCTTC.

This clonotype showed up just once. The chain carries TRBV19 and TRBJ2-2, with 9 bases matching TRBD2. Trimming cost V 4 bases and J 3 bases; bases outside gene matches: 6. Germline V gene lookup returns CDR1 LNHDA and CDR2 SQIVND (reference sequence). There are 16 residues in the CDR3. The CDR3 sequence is CASSTTTSGYTGELFF. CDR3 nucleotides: TGTGCCAGTAGTACGACGACTAGCGGCTACACCGGGGAGCTGTTTTTT.

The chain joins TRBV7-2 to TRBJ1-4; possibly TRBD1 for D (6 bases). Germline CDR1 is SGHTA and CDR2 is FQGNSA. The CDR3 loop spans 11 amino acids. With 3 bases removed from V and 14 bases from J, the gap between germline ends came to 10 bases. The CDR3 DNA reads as TGTGCCAGCAGCTTGGAGGGGGGGCTGTTTTTT. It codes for CASSLEGGLFF.

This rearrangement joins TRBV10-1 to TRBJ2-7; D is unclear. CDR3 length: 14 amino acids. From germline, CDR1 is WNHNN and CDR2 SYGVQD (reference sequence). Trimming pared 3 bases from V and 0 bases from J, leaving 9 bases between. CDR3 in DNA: TGCGCCAGCAGTGACCTAAGGAGCTCCTACGAGCAGTACTTC. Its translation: CASSDLRSSYEQYF.

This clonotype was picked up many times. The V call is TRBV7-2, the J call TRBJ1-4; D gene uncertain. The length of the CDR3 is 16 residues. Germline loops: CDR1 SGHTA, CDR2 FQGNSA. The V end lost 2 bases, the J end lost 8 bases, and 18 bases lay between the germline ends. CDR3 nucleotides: TGTGCCAGCAGCTTAAAACGGGGAGGAGAGGTGGAAAAACTGTTTTTT. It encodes CASSLKRGGEVEKLFF.

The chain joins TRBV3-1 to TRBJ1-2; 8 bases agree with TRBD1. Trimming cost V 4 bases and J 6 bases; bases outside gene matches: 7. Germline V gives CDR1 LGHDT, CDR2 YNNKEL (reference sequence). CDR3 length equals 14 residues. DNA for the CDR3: TGTGCCAGCAGCCTCAGAGACAGGGGAGATGGCTACACCTTC. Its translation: CASSLRDRGDGYTF.

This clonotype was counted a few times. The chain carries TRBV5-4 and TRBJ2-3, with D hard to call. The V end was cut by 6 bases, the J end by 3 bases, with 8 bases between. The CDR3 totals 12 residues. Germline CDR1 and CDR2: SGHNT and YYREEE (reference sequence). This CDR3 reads CASTLGTDTQYF. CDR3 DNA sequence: TGTGCCAGCACCCTAGGGACAGATACGCAGTATTTT.

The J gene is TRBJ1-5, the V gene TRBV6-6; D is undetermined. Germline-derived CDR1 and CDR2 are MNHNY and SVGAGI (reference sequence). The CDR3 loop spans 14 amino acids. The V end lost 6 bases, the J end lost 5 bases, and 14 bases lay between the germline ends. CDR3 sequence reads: CASREPLGYQPQHF. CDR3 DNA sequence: TGTGCCAGCAGGGAGCCTTTGGGATATCAGCCCCAGCATTTT.

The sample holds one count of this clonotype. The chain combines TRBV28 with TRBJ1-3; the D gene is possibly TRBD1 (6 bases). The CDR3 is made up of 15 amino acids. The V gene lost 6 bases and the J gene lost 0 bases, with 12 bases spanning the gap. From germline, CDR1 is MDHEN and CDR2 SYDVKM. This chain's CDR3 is CASRTGGDSGNTIYF. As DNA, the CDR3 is TGTGCCAGCAGGACCGGGGGCGACTCTGGAAACACCATATATTTT.

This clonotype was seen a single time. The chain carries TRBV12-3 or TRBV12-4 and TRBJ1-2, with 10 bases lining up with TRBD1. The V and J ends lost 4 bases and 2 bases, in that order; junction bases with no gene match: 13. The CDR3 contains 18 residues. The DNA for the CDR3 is TGTGCCAGCAGTTCGCCTCTTACCCGGGACAGGGGAAACTATGGCTACACCTTC. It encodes CASSSPLTRDRGNYGYTF.

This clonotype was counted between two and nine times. The CDR3 protein is CASSEAPPGTSEGYTF. CDR3 coding DNA: TGTGCCAGCAGCGAAGCACCCCCCGGGACGAGCGAGGGCTACACCTTC. This chain connects TRBV11-2 to TRBJ1-2; maybe TRBD1 (5 bases). Germline V gene data show CDR1 as SGHAT and CDR2 as FQNNGV. The CDR3 is made up of 16 amino acids. Trimming shortened V by 5 bases and J by 8 bases, and 24 bases separated the two germline ends.

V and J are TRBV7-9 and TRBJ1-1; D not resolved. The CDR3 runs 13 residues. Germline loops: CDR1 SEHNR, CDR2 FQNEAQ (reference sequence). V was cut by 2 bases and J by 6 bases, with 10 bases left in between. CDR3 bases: TGTGCCAGCAGCTTAACGGGAAACCCTGAAGCTTTCTTT. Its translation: CASSLTGNPEAFF.

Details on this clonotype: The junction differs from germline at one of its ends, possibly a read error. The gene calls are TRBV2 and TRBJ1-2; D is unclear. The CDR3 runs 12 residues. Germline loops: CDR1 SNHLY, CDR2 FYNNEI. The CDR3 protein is CASSGRPRDTPF. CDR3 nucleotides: TGTGCCAGCAGTGGGCGGCCCCGAGATACTCCCTTC.

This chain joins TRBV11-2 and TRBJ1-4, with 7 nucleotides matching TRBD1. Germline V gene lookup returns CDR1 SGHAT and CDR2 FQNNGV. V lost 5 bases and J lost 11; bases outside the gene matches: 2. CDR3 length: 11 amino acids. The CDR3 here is CASSLGQKLFF. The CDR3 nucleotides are TGTGCCAGCAGCCTGGGACAGAAACTGTTTTTT. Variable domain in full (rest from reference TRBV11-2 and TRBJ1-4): EAGVAQSPRYKIIEKRQSVAFWCNPISGHATLYWYQQILGQGPKLLIQFQNNGVVDDSQLPKDRFSAERLKGVDSTLKIQPAKLEDSAVYLCASSLGQKLFFGSGTQLSVL.

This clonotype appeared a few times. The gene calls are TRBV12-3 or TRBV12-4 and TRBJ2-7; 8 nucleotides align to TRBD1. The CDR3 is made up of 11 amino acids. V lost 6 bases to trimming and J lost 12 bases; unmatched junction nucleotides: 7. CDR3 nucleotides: TGTGCCAGCAGCCTTGGACAGGGTGCGTACTTC. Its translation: CASSLGQGAYF.

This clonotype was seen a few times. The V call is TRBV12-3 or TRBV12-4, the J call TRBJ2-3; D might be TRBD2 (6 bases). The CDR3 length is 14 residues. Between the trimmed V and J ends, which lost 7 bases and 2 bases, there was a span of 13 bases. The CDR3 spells CASTGGLDTDTQYF. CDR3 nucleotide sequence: TGTGCCAGCACCGGAGGGCTTGACACAGATACGCAGTATTTT.

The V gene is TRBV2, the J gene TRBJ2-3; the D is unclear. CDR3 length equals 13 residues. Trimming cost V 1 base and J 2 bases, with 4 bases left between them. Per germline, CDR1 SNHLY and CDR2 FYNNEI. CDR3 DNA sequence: TGTGCCAGCAGTGAAGAGTACACAGATACGCAGTATTTT. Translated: CASSEEYTDTQYF. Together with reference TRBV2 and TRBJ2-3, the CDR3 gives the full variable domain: EPEVTQTPSHQVTQMGQEVILRCVPISNHLYFYWYRQILGQKVEFLVSFYNNEISEKSEIFDDQFSVERPDGSNFTLKIRSTKLEDSAMYFCASSEEYTDTQYFGPGTRLTVL.

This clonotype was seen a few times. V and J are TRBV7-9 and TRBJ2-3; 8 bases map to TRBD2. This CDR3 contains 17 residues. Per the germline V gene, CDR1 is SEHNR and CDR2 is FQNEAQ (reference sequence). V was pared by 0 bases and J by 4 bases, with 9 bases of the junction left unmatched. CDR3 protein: CASSLAPGREVADTQYF. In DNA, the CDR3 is TGTGCCAGCAGCTTAGCCCCTGGGCGGGAGGTCGCAGATACGCAGTATTTT.

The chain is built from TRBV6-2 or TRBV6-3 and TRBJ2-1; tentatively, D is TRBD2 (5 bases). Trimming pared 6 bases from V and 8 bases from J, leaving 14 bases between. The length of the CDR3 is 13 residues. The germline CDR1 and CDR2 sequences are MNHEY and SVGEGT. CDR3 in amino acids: CASSSPSRDEQFF. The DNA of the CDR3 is TGTGCCAGCAGCTCTCCCTCGAGGGATGAGCAGTTCTTC.

The chain's CDR3 is CASSRTRSYEQYF. CDR3 DNA sequence: TGTGCCAGCAGCCGGACCAGGTCGTATGAGCAGTACTTC. The chain employs TRBV3-1 and TRBJ2-7; D not certain. The CDR3 is 13 residues long. The germline gives CDR1 LGHDT, CDR2 YNNKEL (reference sequence). Trimming stripped 4 bases from V and 7 bases from J, with 14 bases between.

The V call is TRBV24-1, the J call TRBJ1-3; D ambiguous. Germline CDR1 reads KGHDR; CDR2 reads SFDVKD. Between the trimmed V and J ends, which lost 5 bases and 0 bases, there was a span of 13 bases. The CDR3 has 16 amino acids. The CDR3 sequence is CATSAQGIGSGNTIYF. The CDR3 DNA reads TGTGCCACCAGTGCACAAGGGATAGGCTCTGGAAACACCATATATTTT.

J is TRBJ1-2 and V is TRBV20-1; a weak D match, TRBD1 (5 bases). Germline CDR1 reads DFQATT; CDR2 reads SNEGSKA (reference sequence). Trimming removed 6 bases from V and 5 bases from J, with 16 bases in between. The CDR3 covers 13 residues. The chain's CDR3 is CSANAGTSYGYTF. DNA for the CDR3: TGCAGTGCGAACGCCGGGACCTCATATGGCTACACCTTC.